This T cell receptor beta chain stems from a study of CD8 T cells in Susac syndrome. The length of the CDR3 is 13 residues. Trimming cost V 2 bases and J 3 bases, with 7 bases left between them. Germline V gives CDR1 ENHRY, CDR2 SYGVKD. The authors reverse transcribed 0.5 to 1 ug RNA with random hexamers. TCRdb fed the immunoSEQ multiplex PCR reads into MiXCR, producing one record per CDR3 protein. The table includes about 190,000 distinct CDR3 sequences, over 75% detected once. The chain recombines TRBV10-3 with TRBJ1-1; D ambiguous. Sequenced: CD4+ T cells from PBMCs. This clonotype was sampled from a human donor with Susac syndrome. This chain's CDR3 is CAISEVGDTEAFF. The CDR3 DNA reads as TGTGCCATCAGTGAGGTTGGGGACACTGAAGCTTTCTTT.